Listed below are T cell receptor beta chains from one sample, sequenced in a study of blood T cell repertoires in COVID-19. Clones were sequenced by immunoSEQ multiplex PCR, and TCRdb holds only the in-frame ones, with some missing. The table records about 270,000 clones, approximately 90% of them present only once. Sequenced input: PBMCs or T cells enriched from blood (not recorded which). Every receptor here comes from a woman aged 18-35 years who had recovered from COVID-19. Each CDR3 is given with its conserved first and last residue. Each record gives: clone size, J gene, V gene, D gene, CDR3 DNA, CDR3 protein. A D gene is named only where the DNA matches it firmly. Size is omitted from some rows. Given values are once, few, many or a class for expanded clones.

NA,TRBJ1-1,TRBV11-2,TRBD1,TGTGCCAGCAGCCCCCCAGGGGGCACTGAAGCTTTCTTT,CASSPPGGTEAFF
once,TRBJ1-5,TRBV2,NA,TGTGCCAGCAGTTCGGACAGCTTCAATCAGCCCCAGCATTTT,CASSSDSFNQPQHF
NA,TRBJ1-5,TRBV12-3/TRBV12-4,NA,TGTGCCAGCAGTTGGCCGGGTCAGCCCCAGCATTTT,CASSWPGQPQHF
NA,TRBJ1-1,TRBV5-1,NA,TGCGCCAGCCAGGGTAGCACTGAAGCTTTCTTT,CASQGSTEAFF
once,TRBJ2-1,TRBV7-3,TRBD1,TGTGCCAGCAGCGCACAGGGGGCACTCAATGAGCAGTTCTTC,CASSAQGALNEQFF
NA,TRBJ2-2,TRBV12-5,TRBD1,TGTGCTAGTGGTTTGTTGGGACAGGGGAACACCGGGGAGCTGTTTTTT,CASGLLGQGNTGELFF
NA,TRBJ1-2,TRBV2,TRBD1,TGTGCCAGCAGCGGGACAGGGACCAATGGCTACACCTTC,CASSGTGTNGYTF
NA,TRBJ2-2,TRBV2,TRBD2,TGTGCCAGCAGTGTGAAGCGGGGAATATCCGGGGAGCTGTTTTTT,CASSVKRGISGELFF
NA,TRBJ1-1,TRBV13,TRBD1,TGTGCCAGCAGCCTCCGGACAGGGGGCTCTACTGAAGCTTTCTTT,CASSLRTGGSTEAFF
NA,TRBJ2-2,TRBV14,TRBD1,TGTGCCAGCAGCCAATGGGACAGGGTGACTACGAACACCGGGGAGCTGTTTTTT,CASSQWDRVTTNTGELFF
once,TRBJ1-2,TRBV6-6,NA,TGTGCCAGCAGTTACCCCCTACAGGTCGGAATGGATGGCTACACCTTC,CASSYPLQVGMDGYTF
NA,TRBJ2-5,TRBV5-4,NA,TGTGCCAGCAGCTCAGGACAGTCCCAAGAGACCCAGTACTTC,CASSSGQSQETQYF
NA,TRBJ1-5,TRBV2,TRBD1,TGTGCCAGCAGTTGGGACAGCGAAAGCAATCAGCCCCAGCATTTT,CASSWDSESNQPQHF
few,TRBJ1-6,TRBV2,TRBD1,TGTGCCAGCAGGTGGACAGGGAATAATTCACCCCTCCACTTT,CASRWTGNNSPLHF
NA,TRBJ1-1,TRBV3-1/TRBV3-2,TRBD1,TGTGCCAGCAGCCCGACAGGGGAGATCAGCACTGAAGCTTTCTTT,CASSPTGEISTEAFF
NA,TRBJ2-1,TRBV6-5,TRBD1,TGTGCCAGTCCAAGAGGGACAGGCAACAATGAGCAGTTCTTC,CASPRGTGNNEQFF
NA,TRBJ2-4,TRBV12-3/TRBV12-4,TRBD1,TGTGCCAGCCGGGACAGGGGGCAAAACATTCAGTACTTC,CASRDRGQNIQYF
NA,TRBJ1-1,TRBV5-4,NA,TGTGCCAGCAGCCGGCTCGACAGGAACACTGAAGCTTTCTTT,CASSRLDRNTEAFF
NA,TRBJ2-5,TRBV7-3,TRBD1,TGTGCCAGCAGCGCAACAGGGGGGTACCAAGAGACCCAGTACTTC,CASSATGGYQETQYF
NA,TRBJ2-3,TRBV7-9,NA,TGTGCCAGCAGCTCCCTCAGGGATTCACCTCCTAGCACAGATACGCAGTATTTT,CASSSLRDSPPSTDTQYF
NA,TRBJ1-2,TRBV6-5,NA,TGTGCCAGCCTCCCCCGAACCGATAGTAATGGCTACACCTTC,CASLPRTDSNGYTF
NA,TRBJ1-1,TRBV28,NA,TGTGCCAGCAGTCCTACCACCATCTCAAACACTGAAGCTTTCTTT,CASSPTTISNTEAFF
once,TRBJ1-6,TRBV11-2,NA,TGTGCCAGCAGCTTAGCCTCGGGGTACTCACCCCTCCACTTT,CASSLASGYSPLHF
NA,TRBJ2-1,TRBV5-1,NA,TGCGCCAGCAGCTTGGGAGCGATCTACAATGAGCAGTTCTTC,CASSLGAIYNEQFF
NA,TRBJ1-1,TRBV5-6,NA,TGTGCCAGCAGCCCCGCCGGACAGCTGAACACTGAAGCTTTCTTT,CASSPAGQLNTEAFF
NA,TRBJ1-1,TRBV28,NA,TGTGCCAGCAGCCAGGTAGGGGGATTAGGGAACACTGAAGCTTTCTTT,CASSQVGGLGNTEAFF
few,TRBJ1-1,TRBV29-1,TRBD1,TGCAGCGCCCAGGGACAGGGGGGGATGAACACTGAAGCTTTCTTT,CSAQGQGGMNTEAFF
NA,TRBJ2-3,TRBV19,NA,TGTGCCAGCTTGGACAGTCGGAGCACAGATACGCAGTATTTT,CASLDSRSTDTQYF
NA,TRBJ2-7,TRBV23-1,NA,TGCGCCAGCAGTCAATCGGGCAGCTTCTACGAGCAGTACTTC,CASSQSGSFYEQYF
NA,TRBJ2-3,TRBV6-6,NA,TGTGCCAGCAGTTACTCGAAGCCCGCGAGCACAGATACGCAGTATTTT,CASSYSKPASTDTQYF
NA,TRBJ1-2,TRBV3-1/TRBV3-2,TRBD1,TGTGCCAGCAGCCCCACCGGGAACAGGGGGGGCTATGGCTACACCTTC,CASSPTGNRGGYGYTF
NA,TRBJ2-5,TRBV4-2,TRBD2,TGTGCCAGCAGCCAAGGGATCGCGGGGGGCGGAGAGACCCAGTACTTC,CASSQGIAGGGETQYF
NA,TRBJ1-2,TRBV7-9,NA,TGTGCCAGCAGCTTGGTGGGGCTTGGCTACACCTTC,CASSLVGLGYTF
NA,TRBJ1-1,TRBV18,NA,TGTGCCAGCTCACCTAGTACAGGTTCGTACACTGAAGCTTTCTTT,CASSPSTGSYTEAFF
NA,TRBJ2-7,TRBV4-1,TRBD1,TGCGCCAGCAGCGGCCGGACAGGGGGCTCGGGGGAGCAGTACTTC,CASSGRTGGSGEQYF
NA,TRBJ2-2,TRBV4-1,NA,TGCGCCAGCCGTCATGGACACAACACCGGGGAGCTGTTTTTT,CASRHGHNTGELFF
NA,TRBJ1-5,TRBV10-1,TRBD1,TGCGCCAGCAGTATTACCGGGACAGGCCCCCGTCAGCCCCAGCATTTT,CASSITGTGPRQPQHF